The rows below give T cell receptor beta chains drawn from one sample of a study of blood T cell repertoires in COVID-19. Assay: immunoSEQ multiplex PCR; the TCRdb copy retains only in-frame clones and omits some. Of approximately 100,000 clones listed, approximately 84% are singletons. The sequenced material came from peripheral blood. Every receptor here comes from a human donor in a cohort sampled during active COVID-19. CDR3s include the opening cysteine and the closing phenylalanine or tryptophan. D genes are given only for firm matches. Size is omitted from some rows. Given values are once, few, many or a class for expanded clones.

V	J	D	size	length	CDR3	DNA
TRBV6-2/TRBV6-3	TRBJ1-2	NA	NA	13	CASSRGAAAGYTF	TGTGCCAGCAGTCGGGGGGCTGCGGCTGGCTACACCTTC
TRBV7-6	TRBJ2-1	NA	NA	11	CASSSDNEQFF	TGTGCCAGCAGCTCTGACAATGAGCAGTTCTTC
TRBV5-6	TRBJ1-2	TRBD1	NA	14	CASTDDRGAYGYTF	TGTGCCAGCACCGACGACAGGGGGGCCTATGGCTACACCTTC
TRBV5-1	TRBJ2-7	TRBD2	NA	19	CASSLAPLAGGLNSYEQYF	TGCGCCAGCAGCTTGGCCCCCCTAGCGGGGGGGCTTAACTCCTACGAGCAGTACTTC
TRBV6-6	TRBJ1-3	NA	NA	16	CASSLPGGISGNTIYF	TGTGCCAGCAGCCTTCCGGGGGGAATCTCTGGAAACACCATATATTTT
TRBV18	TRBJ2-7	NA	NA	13	CATSHDSSYEQYF	TGTGCCACCTCCCATGACTCCTCCTACGAGCAGTACTTC
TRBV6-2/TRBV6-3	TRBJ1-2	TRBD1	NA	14	CASSYSGTGSGYTF	TGTGCCAGCAGTTACTCCGGGACAGGGAGCGGCTACACCTTC
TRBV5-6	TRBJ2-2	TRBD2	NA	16	CASSLGLAGGTGELFF	TGTGCCAGCAGCTTGGGACTAGCGGGGGGCACCGGGGAGCTGTTTTTT
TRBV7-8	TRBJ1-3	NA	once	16	CASSLDRRLTWHTIYF	TGTGCCAGCAGCTTAGATCGGAGACTTACTTGGCACACCATATATTTT
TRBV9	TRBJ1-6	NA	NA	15	CASSVETFYNSPLHF	TGTGCCAGCAGCGTGGAGACCTTTTATAATTCACCCCTCCACTTT
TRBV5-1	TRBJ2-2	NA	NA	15	CASSLTTANTGELFF	TGCGCCAGCAGCTTGACGACAGCTAACACCGGGGAGCTGTTTTTT
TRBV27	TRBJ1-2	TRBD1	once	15	CASSTAGTDPYGYTF	TGTGCCAGCAGCACCGCCGGGACAGACCCCTATGGCTACACCTTC
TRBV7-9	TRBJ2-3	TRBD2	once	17	CASSLAPPAGAGDTQYF	TGTGCCAGCAGCTTAGCGCCCCCAGCGGGGGCAGGGGATACGCAGTATTTT
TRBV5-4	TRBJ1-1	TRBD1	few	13	CASSLRGPTEAFF	TGTGCCAGCAGCCTGAGGGGGCCCACTGAAGCTTTCTTT
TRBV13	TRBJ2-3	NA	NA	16	CASSLVDGGRTDTQYF	TGTGCCAGCAGCTTAGTAGACGGGGGACGCACAGATACGCAGTATTTT
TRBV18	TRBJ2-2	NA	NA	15	CASSPDLGGTGELFF	TGTGCCAGCTCACCAGACTTGGGAGGAACCGGGGAGCTGTTTTTT
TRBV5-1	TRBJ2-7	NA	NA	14	CASSSTGLAYEQYF	TGCGCCAGCAGCTCTACAGGGTTAGCCTACGAGCAGTACTTC
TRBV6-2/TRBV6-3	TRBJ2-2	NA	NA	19	CASSHTGLLTKLNTGELFF	TGTGCCAGCAGCCACACAGGCCTCCTGACAAAACTGAACACCGGGGAGCTGTTTTTT
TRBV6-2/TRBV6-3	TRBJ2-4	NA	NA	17	CASSYEGGGLAKNIQYF	TGTGCCAGCAGTTACGAGGGTGGCGGTCTAGCCAAAAACATTCAGTACTTC
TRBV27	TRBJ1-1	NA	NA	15	CASSLPDRRNTEAFF	TGTGCCAGCAGTTTACCAGACAGAAGAAACACTGAAGCTTTCTTT
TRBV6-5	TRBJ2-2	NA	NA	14	CASRPVGRTGELFF	TGTGCCAGCAGGCCCGTGGGCCGCACCGGGGAGCTGTTTTTT
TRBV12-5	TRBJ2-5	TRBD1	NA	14	CASGSGQEQETQYF	TGTGCTAGTGGTTCGGGACAGGAGCAAGAGACCCAGTACTTC
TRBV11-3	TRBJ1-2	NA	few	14	CASSPPGGNYGYTF	TGTGCCAGCAGCCCACCTGGGGGCAACTATGGCTACACCTTC
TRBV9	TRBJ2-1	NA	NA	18	CASSVGALSIVAYNEQFF	TGTGCCAGCAGCGTAGGCGCACTGTCCATAGTTGCCTACAATGAGCAGTTCTTC
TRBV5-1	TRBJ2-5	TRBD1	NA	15	CASTPDRGRQETQYF	TGCGCCAGCACCCCGGACAGGGGGCGGCAAGAGACCCAGTACTTC
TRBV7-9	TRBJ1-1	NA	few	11	CASSFKREAFF	TGTGCCAGCAGCTTTAAGAGAGAAGCTTTCTTT
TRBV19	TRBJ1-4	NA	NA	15	CASSATGKKDEKLFF	TGTGCCAGTAGTGCAACAGGGAAGAAAGACGAAAAACTGTTTTTT
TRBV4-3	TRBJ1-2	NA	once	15	CASSGGSTPEDGYTF	TGCGCCAGCAGCGGGGGGAGTACACCCGAGGATGGCTACACCTTC
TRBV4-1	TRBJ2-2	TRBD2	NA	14	CATSRTSSTGELFF	TGCGCCACCTCTCGGACTAGTTCCACCGGGGAGCTGTTTTTT
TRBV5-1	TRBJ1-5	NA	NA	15	CASSLAGGYLQPQHF	TGCGCCAGCAGCTTGGCCGGGGGATACCTTCAGCCCCAGCATTTT
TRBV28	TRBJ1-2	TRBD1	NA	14	CASSTSTGVKGYTF	TGTGCCAGCAGCACTTCGACAGGGGTGAAGGGCTACACCTTC
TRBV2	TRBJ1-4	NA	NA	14	CASNPVASHEKLFF	TGTGCCAGCAACCCGGTTGCGAGCCATGAAAAACTGTTTTTT
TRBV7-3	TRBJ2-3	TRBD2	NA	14	CASSPGLSTDTQYF	TGTGCCAGCAGCCCGGGACTAAGCACAGATACGCAGTATTTT
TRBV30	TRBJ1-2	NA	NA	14	CAWSVGGPYYGYTF	TGTGCCTGGAGTGTCGGGGGGCCCTACTATGGCTACACCTTC
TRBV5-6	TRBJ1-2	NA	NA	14	CASSFLRGEYGYTF	TGTGCCAGCAGCTTTTTAAGGGGTGAATATGGCTACACCTTC
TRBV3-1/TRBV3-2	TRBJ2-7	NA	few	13	CASSQVSGYEQYF	TGTGCCAGCAGCCAAGTATCGGGCTACGAGCAGTACTTC
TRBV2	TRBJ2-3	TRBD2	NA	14	CASSRLARTDTQYF	TGTGCCAGCAGCAGACTAGCGAGAACAGATACGCAGTATTTT
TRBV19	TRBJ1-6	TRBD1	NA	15	CASSTGQGIRSPLHF	TGTGCCAGTAGTACCGGACAGGGGATAAGGTCACCCCTCCACTTT
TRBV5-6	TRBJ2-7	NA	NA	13	CASSLWSRAEQYF	TGTGCCAGCAGCTTGTGGTCCAGGGCCGAGCAGTACTTC
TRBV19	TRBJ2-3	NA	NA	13	CATGGARADTQYF	TGTGCCACCGGGGGAGCTCGGGCAGATACGCAGTATTTT
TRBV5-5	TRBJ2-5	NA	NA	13	CASSPGWVETQYF	TGTGCCAGCAGCCCAGGGTGGGTAGAGACCCAGTACTTC
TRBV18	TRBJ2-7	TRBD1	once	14	CASSPPNRGDEQYF	TGTGCCAGCTCACCACCGAACAGGGGGGACGAGCAGTACTTC
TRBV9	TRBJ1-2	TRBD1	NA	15	CASSAHGGQGVGYTF	TGTGCCAGCAGCGCACATGGGGGACAGGGGGTCGGCTACACCTTC
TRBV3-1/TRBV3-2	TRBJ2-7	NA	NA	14	CASSYNQASYEQYF	TGTGCCAGCAGTTATAATCAGGCGAGCTACGAGCAGTACTTC
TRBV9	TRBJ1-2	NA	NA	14	CASRAGHYSWGYTF	TGTGCCAGCAGGGCAGGACACTATTCTTGGGGCTACACCTTC
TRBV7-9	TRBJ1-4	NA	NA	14	CASSPGQTNEKLFF	TGTGCCAGCAGCCCCGGACAAACTAATGAAAAACTGTTTTTT
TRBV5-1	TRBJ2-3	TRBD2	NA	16	CASSFSLAGDRDTQYF	TGCGCCAGCAGTTTCTCTCTAGCGGGTGACCGAGATACGCAGTATTTT
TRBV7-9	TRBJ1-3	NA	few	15	CASSLGSSRGNTIYF	TGTGCCAGCAGCTTAGGGAGCAGTCGAGGAAACACCATATATTTT
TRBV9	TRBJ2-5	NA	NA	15	CASSVIPRDKETQYF	TGTGCCAGCAGCGTAATTCCACGGGATAAAGAGACCCAGTACTTC
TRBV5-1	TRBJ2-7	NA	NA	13	CASSPSSGSEQYF	TGCGCCAGCAGCCCCTCTTCAGGGTCCGAGCAGTACTTC